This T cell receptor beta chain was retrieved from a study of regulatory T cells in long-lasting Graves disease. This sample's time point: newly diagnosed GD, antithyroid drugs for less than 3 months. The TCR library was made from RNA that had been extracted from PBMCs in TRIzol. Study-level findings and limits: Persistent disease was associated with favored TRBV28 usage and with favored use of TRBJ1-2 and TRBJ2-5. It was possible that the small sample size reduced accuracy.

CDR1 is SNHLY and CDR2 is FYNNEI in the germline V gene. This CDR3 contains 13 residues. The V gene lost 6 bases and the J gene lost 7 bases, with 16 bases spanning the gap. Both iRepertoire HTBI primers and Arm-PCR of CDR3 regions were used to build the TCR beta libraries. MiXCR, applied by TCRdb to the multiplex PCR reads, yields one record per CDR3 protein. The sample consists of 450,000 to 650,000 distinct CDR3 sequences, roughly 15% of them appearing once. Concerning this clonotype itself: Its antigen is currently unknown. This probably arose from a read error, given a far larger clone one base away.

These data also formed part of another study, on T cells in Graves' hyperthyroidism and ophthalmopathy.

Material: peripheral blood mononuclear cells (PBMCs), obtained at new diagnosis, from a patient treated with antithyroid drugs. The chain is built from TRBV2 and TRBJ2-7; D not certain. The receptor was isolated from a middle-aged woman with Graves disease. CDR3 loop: CASSLGIHNEQYF. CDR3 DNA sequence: TGTGCCAGCAGCTTGGGCATACATAATGAGCAGTACTTC.